This TCR beta chain was sequenced for a study of blood T cell repertoires in COVID-19. In the study overall: Donors in the United States, Italy and Spain gave samples during acute or convalescent COVID-19. The cDNA or gDNA used as material had been derived from T cells, B-cell-depleted T cells, or PBMCs.

Per the study methods: Estimates of nucleated cell counts were drawn from the amplification of reference gene primers. This table comes from immunoSEQ multiplex PCR, and its TCRdb copy is limited to in-frame clones, with some not included. V and J calls and clone size are as listed in that table; D and trimming were resolved from the DNA. The table has approximately 130,000 clones, 70% to 90% seen once; the top ten hold 18%. V was trimmed by 5 bases and J by 4 bases, leaving 12 bases between them. The CDR3 covers 13 residues. Germline-derived CDR1 and CDR2 are LNHDA and SQIVND (reference sequence). The sequenced sample was peripheral blood. This chain connects TRBV19 to TRBJ2-7; the D is unclear. The clonotype comes from a woman between 45 and 60 years old who had recovered from COVID-19. The CDR3 loop reads CASSYGSVYEQYF. For the CDR3, the DNA is TGTGCCAGTAGTTACGGGTCTGTTTACGAGCAGTACTTC.